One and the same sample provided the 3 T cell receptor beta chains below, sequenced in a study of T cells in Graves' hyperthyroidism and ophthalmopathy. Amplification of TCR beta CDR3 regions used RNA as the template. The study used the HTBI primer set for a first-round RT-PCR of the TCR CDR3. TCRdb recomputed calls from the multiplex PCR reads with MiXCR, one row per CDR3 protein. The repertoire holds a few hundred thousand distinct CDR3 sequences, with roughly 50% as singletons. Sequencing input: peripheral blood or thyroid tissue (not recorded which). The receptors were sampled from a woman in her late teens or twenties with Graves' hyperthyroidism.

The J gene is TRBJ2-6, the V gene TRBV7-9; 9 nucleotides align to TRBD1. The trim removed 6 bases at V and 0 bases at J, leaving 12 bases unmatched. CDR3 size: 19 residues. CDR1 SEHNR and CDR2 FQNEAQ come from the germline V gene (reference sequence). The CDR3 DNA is TGTGCCAGCAGGATCGACAGGGGGTACCCCCACTCTGGGGCCAACGTCCTGACTTTC. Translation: CASRIDRGYPHSGANVLTF.

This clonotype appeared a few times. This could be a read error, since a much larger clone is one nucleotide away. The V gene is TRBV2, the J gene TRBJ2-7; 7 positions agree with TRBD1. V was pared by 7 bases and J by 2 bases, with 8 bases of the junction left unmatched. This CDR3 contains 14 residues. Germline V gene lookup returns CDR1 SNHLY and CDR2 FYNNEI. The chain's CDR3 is CASTWGQSPYEQYF. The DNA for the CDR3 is TGTGCCAGCACCTGGGGACAGTCCCCCTACGAGCAGTACTTC.

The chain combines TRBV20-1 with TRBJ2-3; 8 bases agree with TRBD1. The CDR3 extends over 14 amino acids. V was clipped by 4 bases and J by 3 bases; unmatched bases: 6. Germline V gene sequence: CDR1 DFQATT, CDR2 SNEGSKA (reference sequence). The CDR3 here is CSAKGGTGTDTQYF. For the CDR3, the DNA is TGCAGTGCTAAAGGGGGGACAGGAACAGATACGCAGTATTTT.